The 4 T cell receptor beta chains in this list originate from one sample, sequenced in a study of cytomegalovirus exposure and HLA in healthy donors. PCR amplification relied on 60 Vbeta primers (plus 13 Jbeta primers). Using immunoSEQ multiplex PCR, the repertoire was profiled, and TCRdb retains in-frame clones only, with some absent. Seen here are 150,000 to 200,000 clones, 65% to 70% observed once, and the top ten hold around 4.5%. The sample taken for sequencing was PBMCs. These receptors were collected from a woman younger than 35 in good health and CMV-seropositive.

The V and J genes are TRBV13 and TRBJ2-3; weak D call: TRBD1 (5 bases). With 5 bases removed from V and 6 bases from J, the gap between germline ends came to 12 bases. The CDR3 consists of 13 residues. From germline, CDR1 is PRHDT and CDR2 FYEKMQ (reference sequence). The CDR3 DNA reads TGTGCCAGCAGCCAACACCAGGGTGATACGCAGTATTTT. It yields the protein CASSQHQGDTQYF.

The chain has TRBV5-4 and TRBJ2-3; 7 positions agree with TRBD1. After removal of 3 bases from V and 8 bases from J, the junction contained 18 bases not matched to a gene. This CDR3 contains 17 residues. The germline CDR1 and CDR2 sequences are SGHNT and YYREEE (reference sequence). CDR3: CASSWGLEGIAGGTQYF. Written as DNA, the CDR3 is TGTGCCAGCAGCTGGGGATTAGAGGGCATTGCAGGGGGTACGCAGTATTTT.

The chain joins TRBV7-9 to TRBJ2-6; 7 bases fit TRBD1. The CDR3 is made up of 14 amino acids. Looked up from germline, CDR1 is SEHNR and CDR2 is FQNEAQ (reference sequence). After removal of 8 bases from V and 10 bases from J, the junction contained 11 bases not matched to a gene. DNA for the CDR3: TGTGCCAGCGCCTGGACAGGTGGGTCGAACGTCCTGACTTTC. It specifies CASAWTGGSNVLTF.

V is TRBV6-1 and J is TRBJ2-7, with 9 bases lining up with TRBD2. CDR3 length: 16 amino acids. Germline CDR1 and CDR2: MNHNS and SASEGT. V trimming: 4 bases; J trimming: 6 bases; junction bases outside the gene matches: 13. CDR3 region: CASSAAQGRGGREQYF. The CDR3 region has the DNA TGTGCCAGCAGTGCCGCCCAAGGGCGGGGGGGCCGCGAGCAGTACTTC.